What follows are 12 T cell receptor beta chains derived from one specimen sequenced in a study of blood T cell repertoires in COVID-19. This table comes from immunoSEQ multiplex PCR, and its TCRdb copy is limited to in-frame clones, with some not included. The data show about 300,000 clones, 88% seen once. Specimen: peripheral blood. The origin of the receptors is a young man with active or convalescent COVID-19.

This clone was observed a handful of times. The CDR3 loop reads CASSQAGNSYEQYF. The DNA for the CDR3 is TGCGCCAGCAGTCAGGCAGGGAACTCCTACGAGCAGTACTTC. The genes are TRBV10-2 and TRBJ2-7, with D possibly being TRBD1 (5 bases). V shed 5 bases and J shed 0 bases, with 11 bases lying between them. CDR3 length: 14 residues. Germline V gives CDR1 WSHSY, CDR2 SAAADI.

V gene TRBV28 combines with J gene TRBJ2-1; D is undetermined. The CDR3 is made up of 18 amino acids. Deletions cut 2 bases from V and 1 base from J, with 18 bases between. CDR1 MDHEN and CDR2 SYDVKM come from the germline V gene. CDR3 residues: CASSLNVMKYKSYNEQFF. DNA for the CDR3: TGTGCCAGCAGTTTAAATGTAATGAAATACAAGTCCTACAATGAGCAGTTCTTC.

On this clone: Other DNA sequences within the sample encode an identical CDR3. CDR3 bases: TGTGCCAGCTCACCGGGCCGCAGCTCTGGAAACACCATATATTTT. This sequence encodes CASSPGRSSGNTIYF. The chain uses TRBV18 and TRBJ1-3; D is ambiguous. This CDR3 comprises 15 residues. Per germline, CDR1 KGHSH and CDR2 LQKENI. The V gene lost 3 bases and the J gene lost 0 bases, with 9 bases spanning the gap.

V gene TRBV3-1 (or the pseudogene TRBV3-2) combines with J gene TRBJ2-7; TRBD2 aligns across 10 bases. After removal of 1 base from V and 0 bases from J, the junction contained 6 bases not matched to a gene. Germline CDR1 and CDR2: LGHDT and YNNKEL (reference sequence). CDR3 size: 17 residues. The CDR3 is CASSQGERGGSSYEQYF. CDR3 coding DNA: TGTGCCAGCAGCCAAGGGGAGCGGGGGGGTAGCTCCTACGAGCAGTACTTC.

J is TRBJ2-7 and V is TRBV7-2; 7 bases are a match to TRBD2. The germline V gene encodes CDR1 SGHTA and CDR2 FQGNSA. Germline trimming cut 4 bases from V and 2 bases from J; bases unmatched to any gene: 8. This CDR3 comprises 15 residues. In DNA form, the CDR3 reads TGTGCCAGCAGCTCCCCTACGGGAGGCCCCTACGAGCAGTACTTC. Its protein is CASSSPTGGPYEQYF.

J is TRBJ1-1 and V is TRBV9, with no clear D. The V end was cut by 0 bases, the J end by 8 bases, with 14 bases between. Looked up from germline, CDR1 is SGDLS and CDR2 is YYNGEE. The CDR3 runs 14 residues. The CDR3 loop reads CASSVGERIMEAFF. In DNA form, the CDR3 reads TGTGCCAGCAGCGTAGGAGAGCGGATCATGGAAGCTTTCTTT. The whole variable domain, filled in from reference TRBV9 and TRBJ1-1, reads DSGVTQTPKHLITATGQRVTLRCSPRSGDLSVYWYQQSLDQGLQFLIQYYNGEERAKGNILERFSAQQFPDLHSELNLSSLELGDSALYFCASSVGERIMEAFFGQGTRLTVV.

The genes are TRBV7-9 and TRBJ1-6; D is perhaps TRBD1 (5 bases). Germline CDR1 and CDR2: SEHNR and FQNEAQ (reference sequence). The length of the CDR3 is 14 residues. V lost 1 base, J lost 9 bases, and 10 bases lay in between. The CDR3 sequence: CASSLVSGASPLHF. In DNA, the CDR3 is TGTGCCAGCAGCTTAGTAAGTGGGGCTTCACCCCTCCACTTT.

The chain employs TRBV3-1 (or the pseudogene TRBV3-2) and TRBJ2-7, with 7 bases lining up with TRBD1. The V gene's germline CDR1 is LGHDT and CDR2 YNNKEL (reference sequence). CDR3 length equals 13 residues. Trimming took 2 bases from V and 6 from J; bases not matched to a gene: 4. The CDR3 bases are TGTGCCAGCAGCCAATATTCAGGGGGCGAGCAGTACTTC. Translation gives CASSQYSGGEQYF.

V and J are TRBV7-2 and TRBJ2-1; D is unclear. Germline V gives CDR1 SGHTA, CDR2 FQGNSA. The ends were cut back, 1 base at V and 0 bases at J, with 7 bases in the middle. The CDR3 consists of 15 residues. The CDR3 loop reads CASSLGHHSYNEQFF. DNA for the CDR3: TGTGCCAGCAGCTTAGGACACCACTCCTACAATGAGCAGTTCTTC.

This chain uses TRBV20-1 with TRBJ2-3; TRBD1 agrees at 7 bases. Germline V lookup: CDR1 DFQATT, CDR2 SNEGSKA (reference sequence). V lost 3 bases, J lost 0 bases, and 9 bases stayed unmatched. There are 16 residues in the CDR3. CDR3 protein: CSASPPRGLSTDTQYF. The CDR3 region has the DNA TGCAGTGCTAGTCCCCCGAGGGGGCTTAGCACAGATACGCAGTATTTT.

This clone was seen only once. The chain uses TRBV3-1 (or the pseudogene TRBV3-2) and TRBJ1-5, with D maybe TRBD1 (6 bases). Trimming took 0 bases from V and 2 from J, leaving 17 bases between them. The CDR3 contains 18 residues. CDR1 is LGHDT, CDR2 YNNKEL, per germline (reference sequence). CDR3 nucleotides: TGTGCCAGCAGCCAAGATAGCAGGGGTCGTACGGGCAATCAGCCCCAGCATTTT. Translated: CASSQDSRGRTGNQPQHF.

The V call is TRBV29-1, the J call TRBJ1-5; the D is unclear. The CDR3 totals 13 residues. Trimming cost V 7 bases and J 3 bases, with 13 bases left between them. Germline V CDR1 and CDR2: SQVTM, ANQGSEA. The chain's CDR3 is CSALTQVNQPQHF. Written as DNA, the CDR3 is TGCAGCGCTTTAACGCAGGTCAATCAGCCCCAGCATTTT. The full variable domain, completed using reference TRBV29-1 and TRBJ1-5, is SAVISQKPSRDICQRGTSLTIQCQVDSQVTMMFWYRQQPGQSLTLIATANQGSEATYESGFVIDKFPISRPNLTFSTLTVSNMSPEDSSIYLCSALTQVNQPQHFGDGTRLSIL.